One and the same sample provided the 30 T cell receptor beta chains below, sequenced in a study of blood T cell repertoires in COVID-19. Method: immunoSEQ multiplex PCR; TCRdb's copy keeps in-frame clones and lacks some. The sample contains around 99,000 clones, approximately 90% of which appear only once. The sequencing input was peripheral blood. The source of these receptors is a woman in her twenties or thirties with acute or convalescent COVID-19.

V is TRBV27 and J is TRBJ1-4; 7 bases align to TRBD1. Germline V gene sequence: CDR1 MNHEY, CDR2 SMNVEV (reference sequence). J was trimmed by 9 bases and V by 6 bases; bases with no gene match: 1. The CDR3 loop spans 11 amino acids. DNA for the CDR3: TGTGCCAGCAGGAGGGGGCAAAAACTGTTTTTT. Residues: CASRRGQKLFF.

The rearrangement uses TRBV19 and TRBJ1-2; TRBD1 aligns across 9 bases. V gave up 5 bases and J gave up 4 bases; unmatched junction bases: 8. Germline CDR1 LNHDA, CDR2 SQIVND (reference sequence). The CDR3 contains 15 residues. The CDR3 region is CASSVGLTGGYGYTF. The CDR3 DNA reads TGTGCCAGTAGTGTTGGATTGACAGGGGGCTATGGCTACACCTTC.

The J gene is TRBJ1-5, the V gene TRBV7-2; possibly TRBD1 for D (6 bases). Germline V gene lookup returns CDR1 SGHTA and CDR2 FQGNSA. V was cut by 5 bases and J by 9 bases, with 20 bases left in between. CDR3 size: 15 residues. The DNA for the CDR3 is TGTGCCAGCAGCCTGATGTCGGGGCCACAGGGGCCCCAGCATTTT. It yields the protein CASSLMSGPQGPQHF.

The chain recombines TRBV12-3 or TRBV12-4 with TRBJ1-1; possible D gene TRBD1, 5 bases. V shed 5 bases and J shed 2 bases, with 9 bases lying between them. The CDR3 runs 13 residues. The CDR3 DNA follows: TGTGCCAGCAGTCTTGGGACTAACACTGAAGCTTTCTTT. This encodes CASSLGTNTEAFF.

V usage is TRBV5-4 and J usage is TRBJ2-1, with 11 bases that match TRBD1. This CDR3 spans 16 amino acids. The germline CDR1 and CDR2 sequences are SGHNT and YYREEE (reference sequence). V was pared by 4 bases and J by 10 bases, with 13 bases of the junction left unmatched. CDR3 loop: CASSTGQGAFANEQFF. In nucleotides, the CDR3 is TGTGCCAGCAGCACCGGACAGGGGGCGTTTGCGAACGAGCAGTTCTTC.

The chain combines TRBV18 with TRBJ1-6, with D tentatively TRBD1 (6 bases). Trimming stripped 2 bases from V and 5 bases from J, with 10 bases between. Germline loops: CDR1 KGHSH, CDR2 LQKENI. This CDR3 spans 15 amino acids. CDR3 loop: CASSPSGQNNSPLHF. The CDR3 bases are TGTGCCAGCTCACCATCCGGACAGAATAATTCACCCCTCCACTTT.

J is TRBJ1-2 and V is TRBV11-2, with 8 positions matching TRBD1. J lost 5 bases, V lost 8 bases, and 16 bases had no gene match. This CDR3 is built from 16 residues. CDR1 is SGHAT and CDR2 is FQNNGV in the germline V gene. The CDR3 DNA reads TGTGCCAGCGCAACCGACAGGGGAACGAGGCCATATGGCTACACCTTC. Its protein product is CASATDRGTRPYGYTF.

The chain has TRBV9 and TRBJ1-1; D unresolved. This CDR3 has 14 residues. V dropped 3 bases and J dropped 0 bases, with 9 bases sitting between them. Germline V gives CDR1 SGDLS, CDR2 YYNGEE. The CDR3 loop is CASSANNMNTEAFF. The CDR3, as DNA: TGTGCCAGCAGCGCCAACAACATGAACACTGAAGCTTTCTTT. Full variable domain (remainder filled in from reference TRBV9 and TRBJ1-1): DSGVTQTPKHLITATGQRVTLRCSPRSGDLSVYWYQQSLDQGLQFLIQYYNGEERAKGNILERFSAQQFPDLHSELNLSSLELGDSALYFCASSANNMNTEAFFGQGTRLTVV.

V is TRBV5-5 and J is TRBJ2-7; no clear D. Looked up from germline, CDR1 is SGHKS and CDR2 is YYEKEE (reference sequence). CDR3 length: 15 amino acids. With 1 base removed from V and 0 bases from J, the gap between germline ends came to 11 bases. The chain's CDR3 is CASSLLVSSSYEQYF. CDR3 coding DNA: TGTGCCAGCAGCTTGTTAGTTTCGAGCTCCTACGAGCAGTACTTC.

Points on this clone: Relative to the germline gene, one junction end is altered; a read error may explain this. This chain uses TRBV7-7 with TRBJ2-1; 7 nucleotides align to TRBD2. Per germline, CDR1 SSHAT and CDR2 FNYEAQ (reference sequence). This CDR3 region has 15 residues. The CDR3 coding sequence is TGTGCTAGCAGCTTAACTCCTAGCGGTTACAATGAGCAGTTCTTC. This translates into CASSLTPSGYNEQFF.

This clone was recorded a few times. This rearrangement joins TRBV18 to TRBJ1-5, with a tentative D call TRBD1 (5 bases). The germline gives CDR1 KGHSH, CDR2 LQKENI. Between the trimmed V and J ends, which lost 3 bases and 3 bases, there was a span of 9 bases. This CDR3 has 14 residues. CDR3 loop: CASSPGRDNQPQHF. The CDR3 DNA reads TGTGCCAGCTCACCTGGCAGGGACAATCAGCCCCAGCATTTT.

The rearrangement uses TRBV11-3 and TRBJ1-2, with TRBD1 as a possible D gene (5 bases). The CDR3 length is 20 residues. Germline V CDR1 and CDR2: SGHNT, YENEEA. The V end was cut by 4 bases, the J end by 5 bases, with 32 bases between. The CDR3 DNA follows: TGTGCCAGCAGCTCGGAAAAAACCGCCCGGGGGTACCGGGCCGATTATGGCTACACCTTC. Protein: CASSSEKTARGYRADYGYTF.

The V call is TRBV5-5, the J call TRBJ1-4; 12 bases are shared with TRBD1. The CDR3 has 15 residues. CDR1 and CDR2 (germline): SGHKS, YYEKEE (reference sequence). V shed 4 bases and J 8 bases; nucleotides not matched to a gene: 6. The CDR3 sequence: CASSRTGTGGEKLFF. The CDR3 DNA follows: TGTGCCAGCAGCCGCACCGGGACAGGGGGCGAAAAACTGTTTTTT.

The chain combines TRBV7-2 with TRBJ1-3; the D is unclear. CDR1 is SGHTA and CDR2 is FQGNSA in the germline V gene. This CDR3 has 14 residues. Trimming cost V 5 bases and J 0 bases, with 8 bases left between them. The CDR3 DNA is TGTGCCAGCAGCCGGGAGAGCTCTGGAAACACCATATATTTT. This translates into CASSRESSGNTIYF.

The V gene is TRBV2, the J gene TRBJ2-1; D might be TRBD1 (7 bases). Germline-derived CDR1 and CDR2 are SNHLY and FYNNEI. V was pared by 4 bases and J by 1 base, with 11 bases between. This CDR3 region has 15 residues. DNA for the CDR3: TGTGCCAGCAGTGCACAGGGGAGGTCCTACAATGAGCAGTTCTTC. It is translated as CASSAQGRSYNEQFF.

V usage is TRBV5-4 and J usage is TRBJ1-2; 8 positions agree with TRBD1. This CDR3 contains 14 residues. CDR1 SGHNT and CDR2 YYREEE come from the germline V gene (reference sequence). V lost 4 bases to trimming and J lost 7 bases; unmatched junction nucleotides: 9. The chain's CDR3 is CASSPTDRGRGYTF. Here the CDR3 DNA reads TGTGCCAGCAGCCCGACCGACAGGGGTCGTGGCTACACCTTC.

This clone was seen once. The chain carries TRBV9 and TRBJ1-1, with D uncertain. In germline, CDR1 is SGDLS, CDR2 YYNGEE. This CDR3 contains 15 residues. V lost 0 bases and J lost 1, with 10 bases in between. The CDR3 loop is CASSVGGGPNTEAFF. The CDR3, as DNA: TGTGCCAGCAGCGTAGGAGGAGGGCCGAACACTGAAGCTTTCTTT.

CDR3 residues: CASSPPGLAGTETQYF. The CDR3 bases are TGTGCCAGCTCACCACCGGGCCTAGCGGGAACGGAGACCCAGTACTTC. The V and J genes are TRBV18 and TRBJ2-5; 9 positions match TRBD2. The V gene's germline CDR1 is KGHSH and CDR2 LQKENI. The CDR3 is 16 amino acids. V lost 0 bases, J lost 5 bases, and 7 bases stayed unmatched. The full variable domain, with the rest looked up from reference TRBV18 and TRBJ2-5, is NAGVMQNPRHLVRRRGQEARLRCSPMKGHSHVYWYRQLPEEGLKFMVYLQKENIIDESGMPKERFSAEFPKEGPSILRIQQVVRGDSAAYFCASSPPGLAGTETQYFGPGTRLLVL.

The genes are TRBV6-5 and TRBJ1-5; D not certain. Trimming removed 7 bases from V and 0 bases from J, with 10 bases in between. The germline V gene encodes CDR1 MNHEY and CDR2 SVGAGI. This CDR3 comprises 14 residues. The CDR3, as DNA: TGTGCCAGCAAGCCGGGGTATAGCAATCAGCCCCAGCATTTT. It codes for CASKPGYSNQPQHF.

The chain couples TRBV7-6 to TRBJ2-7, with TRBD2 matching 9 bases. J gave up 4 bases and V 1 base, and 5 bases lay outside the gene matches. The germline CDR1 and CDR2 sequences are SGHVS and FNYEAQ. The CDR3 sequence is 15 residues long. The CDR3 bases are TGTGCCAGCAGCTTAGAGGCTAGCGGGGATTACGAGCAGTACTTC. Translated: CASSLEASGDYEQYF.

CDR3 region: CASSVGSSGRLETQYF. The DNA for the CDR3 is TGTGCCAGCAGCGTAGGGAGTAGCGGGAGGCTGGAGACCCAGTACTTC. V usage is TRBV9 and J usage is TRBJ2-5, with 10 bases identical to TRBD2. The V gene end was trimmed by 0 bases and the J gene end by 5 bases; junction bases not matched to a gene: 7. CDR3 length equals 16 residues. Germline CDR1 and CDR2: SGDLS and YYNGEE.

The V call is TRBV19, the J call TRBJ1-2, with 8 bases that match TRBD1. The CDR3 consists of 17 residues. V lost 2 bases, J lost 10 bases, and 18 bases stayed unmatched. Germline CDR1 reads LNHDA; CDR2 reads SQIVND (reference sequence). The CDR3 loop reads CASSIFPQGQDPMLYTF. CDR3 nucleotides: TGTGCCAGTAGTATATTCCCCCAGGGACAGGACCCTATGCTCTACACCTTC. The full variable domain, with the rest looked up from reference TRBV19 and TRBJ1-2, is DGGITQSPKYLFRKEGQNVTLSCEQNLNHDAMYWYRQDPGQGLRLIYYSQIVNDFQKGDIAEGYSVSREKKESFPLTVTSAQKNPTAFYLCASSIFPQGQDPMLYTFGSGTRLTVV.

CDR3 amino acids: CASSPRTTSGEGQFF. CDR3 DNA sequence: TGCGCCAGCAGCCCCCGAACGACTAGCGGGGAAGGGCAGTTCTTC. The chain links TRBV5-1 to TRBJ2-1, with 11 positions matching TRBD2. In germline, CDR1 is SGHRS, CDR2 YFSETQ. V lost 4 bases, J lost 12 bases, and 12 bases stayed unmatched. The CDR3 contains 15 residues.

The V call is TRBV11-3, the J call TRBJ2-7; D perhaps matches TRBD2 (5 bases). This CDR3 is built from 15 residues. Deletions cut 8 bases from V and 0 bases from J, with 17 bases between. Germline V CDR1 and CDR2: SGHNT, YENEEA. The CDR3 is CASAGQEVSSYEQYF. The CDR3, as DNA: TGTGCCAGCGCCGGTCAGGAGGTGAGCTCCTACGAGCAGTACTTC.

The J gene is TRBJ2-7, the V gene TRBV25-1, with 9 bases identical to TRBD1. V trimming: 3 bases; J trimming: 2 bases; junction bases outside the gene matches: 5. Germline V gene data show CDR1 as MGHDK and CDR2 as SYGVNS. CDR3 size: 15 residues. CDR3 loop: CASSDPGTGTYEQYF. The CDR3 bases are TGTGCCAGCAGTGACCCAGGGACAGGGACCTACGAGCAGTACTTC.

The rearrangement links TRBV3-1 (or the pseudogene TRBV3-2) to TRBJ1-1, with D perhaps matching TRBD1 (6 bases). This CDR3 is 15 amino acids long. The V gene lost 4 bases and the J gene lost 4 bases, with 16 bases spanning the gap. Germline V lookup: CDR1 LGHDT, CDR2 YNNKEL (reference sequence). The CDR3 region is CASSPLGALGTEAFF. The CDR3 DNA follows: TGTGCCAGCAGCCCCCTGGGGGCGCTGGGCACTGAAGCTTTCTTT.

The rearrangement joins TRBV15 to TRBJ1-5; 9 bases map to TRBD1. Trimming took 5 bases from V and 2 from J; bases not matched to a gene: 4. There are 15 residues in the CDR3. Germline V gene data show CDR1 as LNHNV and CDR2 as YYDKDF (reference sequence). The CDR3 loop is CATSLTGGRNQPQHF. DNA for the CDR3: TGTGCCACCAGCCTTACAGGGGGCCGCAATCAGCCCCAGCATTTT.

This rearrangement joins TRBV15 to TRBJ2-6, with a weak D call TRBD2 (5 bases). Per germline, CDR1 LNHNV and CDR2 YYDKDF (reference sequence). Trimming stripped 5 bases from V and 4 bases from J, with 15 bases between. The CDR3 is 16 residues long. CDR3 region: CATSPPLGIGANVLTF. CDR3 bases: TGTGCCACCAGCCCCCCCCTCGGGATCGGGGCCAACGTCCTGACTTTC.

The chain recombines TRBV2 with TRBJ2-1; TRBD2 might be the D (5 bases). Germline lookup yields CDR1 SNHLY and CDR2 FYNNEI. The CDR3 is 10 amino acids. Trimming stripped 8 bases from V and 6 bases from J, with 5 bases between. Here the CDR3 reads CASRGNEQFF. The CDR3 DNA reads TGTGCCAGCCGGGGCAATGAGCAGTTCTTC.

The chain employs TRBV5-1 and TRBJ1-1; D uncertain. The CDR3 extends over 14 amino acids. From germline, CDR1 is SGHRS and CDR2 YFSETQ. Trimming cost V 2 bases and J 4 bases, with 12 bases left between them. The CDR3 DNA is TGCGCCAGCAGCTTACTCACAGAAGCCACTGAAGCTTTCTTT. Its translation is CASSLLTEATEAFF.